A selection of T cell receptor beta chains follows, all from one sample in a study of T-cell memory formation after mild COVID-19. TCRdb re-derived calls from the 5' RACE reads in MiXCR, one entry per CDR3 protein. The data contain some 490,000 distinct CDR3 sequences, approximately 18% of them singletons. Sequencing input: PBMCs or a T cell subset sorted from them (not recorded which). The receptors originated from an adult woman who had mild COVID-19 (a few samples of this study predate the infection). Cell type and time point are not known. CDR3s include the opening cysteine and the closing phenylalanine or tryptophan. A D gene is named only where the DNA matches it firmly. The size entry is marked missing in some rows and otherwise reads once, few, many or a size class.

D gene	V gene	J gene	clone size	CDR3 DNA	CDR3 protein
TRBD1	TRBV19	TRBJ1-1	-	TGTACCAGTAGACTCGGACAGGGATCCGCGGAAGCTTTCTTT	CTSRLGQGSAEAFF
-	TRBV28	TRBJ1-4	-	TGTGCCAGCAGTGCCCTCCCCCAGGGTGAAAAACTGTTTTTT	CASSALPQGEKLFF
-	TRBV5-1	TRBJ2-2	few	TGCGCCAGCAGCTTGTATCCAGGCACCGGGGAGCTGTTTTTT	CASSLYPGTGELFF
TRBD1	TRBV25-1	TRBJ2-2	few	TGTGCCGCCAAGGGACAGGGGTATGGGAACACCGGGGAGCTGTTTTTT	CAAKGQGYGNTGELFF
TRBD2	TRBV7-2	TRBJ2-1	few	TGTGCCACCGGCGGGGGGCCCACCTATGAGCAGTTCTTC	CATGGGPTYEQFF
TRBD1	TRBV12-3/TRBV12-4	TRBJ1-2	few	TGTGCCAGCAGTTTTTTAGCGGCAGGGGGCAACTATGGCTACACCTTC	CASSFLAAGGNYGYTF
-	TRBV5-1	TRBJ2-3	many	TGCGCCAGCAGCCCCCGGGTCTCTAGTTACGCAGATACGCAGTATTTT	CASSPRVSSYADTQYF
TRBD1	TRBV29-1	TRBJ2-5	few	TGCAGCGTTGGGGACAGAAAAGAGACCCAGTACTTC	CSVGDRKETQYF
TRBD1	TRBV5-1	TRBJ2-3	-	TGCGCCAGCCCAAAGCCGGGACAGGGCACAGATACGCAGTATTTT	CASPKPGQGTDTQYF
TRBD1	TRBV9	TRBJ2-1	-	TGTGCCAGCAGCGTGTCGGGACAGGGAGGCAGCTCCTACAATGAGCAGTTCTTC	CASSVSGQGGSSYNEQFF
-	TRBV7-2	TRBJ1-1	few	TGTGCCAGCAGCTTAATTCCAACAGCTATGAACACTGAAGCTTTCTTT	CASSLIPTAMNTEAFF
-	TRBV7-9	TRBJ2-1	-	TGTGCCAGCAGCTTAGCGGCCGGTCCCTACAATGAGCAGTTCTTC	CASSLAAGPYNEQFF
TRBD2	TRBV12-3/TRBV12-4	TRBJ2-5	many	TGTGCCAGCAGTTCAGGACTAGCGGGGGGAGGCTGGGAGACCCAGTACTTC	CASSSGLAGGGWETQYF
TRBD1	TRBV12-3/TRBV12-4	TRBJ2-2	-	TGTTCCAGCACCCAGGGACAGGGGACCGGGGAGCTGTTTTTT	CSSTQGQGTGELFF
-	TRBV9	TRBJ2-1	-	TGTGCCAGCAGCGGCCCCGGTTTCTACAATGAGCAGTTCTTC	CASSGPGFYNEQFF
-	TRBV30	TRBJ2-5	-	TGTGCCTGGAGTGTACTGCCTGGGGGCCTAGAGACCCAGTACTTC	CAWSVLPGGLETQYF